There are a few counts of the clone carrying this T cell receptor (beta chain). This specimen belongs to a study of T cells in Graves' hyperthyroidism and ophthalmopathy. Study information: Upon initial diagnosis and before any treatment, peripheral blood was collected.

The J segment lost 12 bases and the V segment lost 3 bases, leaving 7 bases of the junction unmatched. This CDR3 spans 13 amino acids. From germline, CDR1 is DFQATT and CDR2 SNEGSKA (reference sequence). TCR beta CDR3 sequences were amplified from RNA transcripts. TCR CDR3 regions were first amplified by RT-PCR with HTBI primers. TCRdb reanalysed the multiplex PCR reads using MiXCR and keeps one entry per CDR3 protein. The table shows roughly 650,000 distinct CDR3 sequences, with approximately 15% occurring only once. The rearrangement uses TRBV20-1 and TRBJ1-6; TRBD1 matches 8 bases. The sequence was collected from a woman in her thirties or forties with Graves' ophthalmopathy. Sample: blood. The CDR3 DNA is TGCAGTGCTAGGACAGGGGAAAAGAAACCCCTCCACTTT. Translated, it gives CSARTGEKKPLHF.